These T cell receptor beta chains were read from a single sample in a study of T cells in Graves' hyperthyroidism and ophthalmopathy. TCRdb fed the multiplex PCR reads into MiXCR, producing one record per CDR3 protein. The sample includes about 570,000 distinct CDR3 sequences, more than 45% of them seen just once. Sequenced material: peripheral blood or thyroid tissue (not recorded which). These receptors were collected from an adult woman with Graves' disease, either hyperthyroidism or ophthalmopathy (not recorded which). CDR3s include the opening cysteine and the closing phenylalanine or tryptophan. A D gene is named only where the DNA matches it firmly. Clone size is stated in some rows and not others, as once, few, many or a class when expanded.

abundance	v_gene	j_gene	d_gene	CDR3aa	CDR3nt
many	TRBV20-1	TRBJ2-7	.	CSARDYRFYEQYF	TGCAGTGCTAGAGATTACAGGTTCTACGAGCAGTACTTC
.	TRBV10-1	TRBJ2-7	TRBD2	CASSRAGDFYEQYF	TGCGCCAGCAGTCGAGCGGGAGATTTTTACGAGCAGTACTTC
.	TRBV7-2	TRBJ2-7	TRBD2	CASSLGTSESGEQYF	TGTGCCAGCAGCTTAGGGACTAGCGAGTCTGGTGAGCAGTACTTC
.	TRBV4-2	TRBJ2-2	TRBD1	CASSQVRDRTNTGELFF	TGTGCCAGCAGCCAAGTCCGGGACAGAACGAACACCGGGGAGCTGTTTTTT
many	TRBV7-2	TRBJ2-7	TRBD1	CASSLKGQPTNRGKYF	TGTGCCAGCAGCTTAAAGGGACAGCCCACGAACCGGGGAAAGTACTTC
few	TRBV5-1	TRBJ1-6	.	CASDRMDSPLHF	TGTGCCAGCGACCGTATGGATTCACCCCTCCACTTT
.	TRBV7-2	TRBJ2-1	.	CASSLAVSLEYNEQFF	TGTGCCAGCAGCTTAGCGGTATCACTAGAGTACAATGAGCAGTTCTTC
.	TRBV7-9	TRBJ2-7	.	CASSSSRAYEQYF	TGTGCCAGCAGTTCTAGTCGGGCCTACGAGCAGTACTTC
.	TRBV2	TRBJ1-2	TRBD1	CASSPRTGSEDGYTF	TGTGCCAGCAGCCCTCGGACAGGGTCAGAGGACGGCTACACCTTC
.	TRBV7-7	TRBJ1-6	.	CASSSHRDGDSPLHF	TGTGCCAGCAGCTCGCACAGGGACGGCGATTCACCCCTCCACTTT
.	TRBV5-1	TRBJ1-1	.	CASSRTGAFF	TGCGCCAGCAGCAGGACGGGGGCTTTCTTT
.	TRBV5-1	TRBJ2-2	.	CAGSLGQLSGELFF	TGCGCCGGCAGCTTGGGGCAGCTGTCTGGGGAGCTGTTTTTT
many	TRBV5-1	TRBJ2-5	.	CASSLDDQETQYF	TGCGCCAGCAGCTTGGACGACCAAGAGACCCAGTACTTC
few	TRBV12-3/TRBV12-4	TRBJ2-2	TRBD1	CASSLWPGGSNGELFF	TGTGCCAGCAGTTTATGGCCAGGGGGCAGTAACGGGGAGCTGTTTTTT
.	TRBV7-8	TRBJ2-1	TRBD1	CASSHDRVWNEQFF	TGTGCCAGCAGCCACGACAGGGTATGGAATGAGCAGTTCTTC
.	TRBV11-2	TRBJ1-2	TRBD1	CASSPHRGIDYGYTF	TGTGCCAGCAGCCCTCACAGGGGAATAGACTATGGCTACACCTTC
many	TRBV7-2	TRBJ2-7	TRBD1	CASSLGGGGYEQYF	TGTGCCAGCAGCTTAGGAGGGGGCGGGTACGAGCAGTACTTC
once	TRBV7-2	TRBJ1-5	.	CASSWDGRNQPQHF	TGTGCCAGCAGCTGGGACGGGAGAAATCAGCCCCAGCATTTT
.	TRBV29-1	TRBJ2-5	TRBD1	CSVEGTGVLETQYF	TGCAGCGTTGAGGGGACAGGGGTCCTAGAGACCCAGTACTTC
many	TRBV30	TRBJ1-1	.	CAWSRTGAEAFF	TGTGCCTGGAGCAGGACTGGGGCTGAAGCTTTCTTT
few	TRBV27	TRBJ1-1	.	CASSPLGGAEAFF	TGTGCCAGCAGTCCCCTCGGTGGCGCTGAAGCTTTCTTT
few	TRBV28	TRBJ2-2	.	CASSLHRISNTGELFF	TGTGCCAGCAGTTTGCACAGGATATCGAACACCGGGGAGCTGTTTTTT
few	TRBV7-2	TRBJ1-2	.	CASSLAAGASGNTF	TGTGCCAGCAGCTTAGCAGCAGGGGCCTCTGGAAACACCTTC
many	TRBV12-3/TRBV12-4	TRBJ1-2	TRBD1	CASSQGQGRDYGYTF	TGTGCCAGCAGCCAGGGACAGGGTAGAGACTATGGCTACACCTTC
.	TRBV7-8	TRBJ2-2	.	CASRPSGELFF	TGTGCCAGCAGACCCTCCGGGGAGCTGTTTTTT
many	TRBV6-1	TRBJ2-7	.	CASSEVIEGPQYF	TGTGCCAGCAGTGAAGTCATCGAGGGACCGCAGTACTTC
many	TRBV7-3	TRBJ2-2	.	CASSYGGAATGELFF	TGTGCCAGCAGCTATGGAGGGGCTGCGACCGGGGAGCTGTTTTTT
.	TRBV19	TRBJ1-1	.	CASSIWGRNTEAFF	TGTGCCAGTAGTATTTGGGGGCGGAACACTGAAGCTTTCTTT
many	TRBV12-3/TRBV12-4	TRBJ2-7	.	CASSLRVLGWYEQYF	TGTGCCAGCAGTTTAAGGGTTCTGGGTTGGTACGAGCAGTACTTC
.	TRBV2	TRBJ2-7	.	CASSVEGQYF	TGTGCCAGCAGTGTAGAGGGGCAGTACTTC
.	TRBV19	TRBJ2-6	.	CASSSGSSGANVLTF	TGTGCCAGCAGCTCTGGAAGCTCTGGGGCCAACGTCCTGACTTTC
.	TRBV20-1	TRBJ1-5	.	CSAAGGDQPQHF	TGCAGTGCCGCGGGGGGTGACCAGCCCCAGCATTTT
.	TRBV6-1	TRBJ2-2	TRBD1	CASSDDRDQNTGELFF	TGTGCCAGCAGTGACGACAGGGATCAGAACACCGGGGAGCTGTTTTTT
.	TRBV10-3	TRBJ2-4	.	CAIRSDGRGGIQYF	TGTGCCATCAGGAGCGACGGGCGGGGCGGCATTCAGTACTTC
.	TRBV24-1	TRBJ2-5	.	CASGHGNQETQYF	TGTGCTAGTGGACACGGGAACCAAGAGACCCAGTACTTC
.	TRBV10-3	TRBJ2-5	.	CAINRGVMETQYF	TGTGCCATCAACAGAGGGGTGATGGAGACCCAGTACTTC
many	TRBV7-9	TRBJ2-7	TRBD1	CASSQRFGTGTYEQYF	TGTGCCAGCAGCCAACGCTTCGGGACAGGGACCTACGAGCAGTACTTC